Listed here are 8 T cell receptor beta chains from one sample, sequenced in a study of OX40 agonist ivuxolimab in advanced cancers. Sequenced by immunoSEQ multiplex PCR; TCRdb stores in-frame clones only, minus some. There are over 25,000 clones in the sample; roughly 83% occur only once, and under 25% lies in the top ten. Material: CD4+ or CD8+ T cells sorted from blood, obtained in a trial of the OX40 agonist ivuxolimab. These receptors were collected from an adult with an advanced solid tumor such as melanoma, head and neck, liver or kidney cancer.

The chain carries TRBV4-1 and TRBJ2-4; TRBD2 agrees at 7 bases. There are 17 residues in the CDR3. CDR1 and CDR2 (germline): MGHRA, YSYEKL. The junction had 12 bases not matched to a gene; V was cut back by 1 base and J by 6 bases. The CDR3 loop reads CASSQGLQTSPRNIQYF. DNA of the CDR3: TGCGCCAGCAGCCAAGGACTACAGACTAGCCCAAGAAACATTCAGTACTTC.

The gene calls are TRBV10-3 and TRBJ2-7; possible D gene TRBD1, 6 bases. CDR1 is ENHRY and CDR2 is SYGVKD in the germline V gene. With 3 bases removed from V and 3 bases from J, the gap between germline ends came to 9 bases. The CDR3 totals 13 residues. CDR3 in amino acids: CAISDTGYYEQYF. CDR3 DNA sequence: TGTGCCATCAGTGATACAGGGTACTACGAGCAGTACTTC.

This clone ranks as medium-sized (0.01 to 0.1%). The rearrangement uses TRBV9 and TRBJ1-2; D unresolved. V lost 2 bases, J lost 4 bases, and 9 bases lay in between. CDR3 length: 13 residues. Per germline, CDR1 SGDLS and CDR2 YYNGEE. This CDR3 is CASSVGGVYGYTF. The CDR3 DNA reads TGTGCCAGCAGCGTGGGAGGCGTCTATGGCTACACCTTC.

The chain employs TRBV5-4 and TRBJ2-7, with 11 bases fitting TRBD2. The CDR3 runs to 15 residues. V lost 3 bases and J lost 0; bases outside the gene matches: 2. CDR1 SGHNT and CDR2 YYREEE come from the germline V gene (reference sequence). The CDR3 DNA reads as TGTGCCAGCAGCTGGGGACTAGCGGACTCCTACGAGCAGTACTTC. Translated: CASSWGLADSYEQYF.

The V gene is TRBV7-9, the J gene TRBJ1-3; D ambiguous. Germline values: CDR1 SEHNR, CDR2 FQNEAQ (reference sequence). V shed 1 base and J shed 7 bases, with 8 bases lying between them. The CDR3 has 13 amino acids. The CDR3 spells CASSLGTWNTIYF. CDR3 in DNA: TGTGCCAGCAGCTTAGGGACGTGGAACACCATATATTTT.

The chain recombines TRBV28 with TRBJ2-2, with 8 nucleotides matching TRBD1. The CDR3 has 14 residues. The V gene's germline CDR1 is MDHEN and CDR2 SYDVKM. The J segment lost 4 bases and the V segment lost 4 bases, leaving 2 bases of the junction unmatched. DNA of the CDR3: TGTGCCAGCAGTTCCGGACAGGGCACCGGGGAGCTGTTTTTT. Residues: CASSSGQGTGELFF.

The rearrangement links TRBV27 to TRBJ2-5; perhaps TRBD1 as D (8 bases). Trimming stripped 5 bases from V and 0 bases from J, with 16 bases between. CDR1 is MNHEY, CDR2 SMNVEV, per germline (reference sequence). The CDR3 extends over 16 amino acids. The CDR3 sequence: CASSQWTGRDQETQYF. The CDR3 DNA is TGTGCCAGCAGTCAATGGACAGGGAGGGACCAAGAGACCCAGTACTTC.

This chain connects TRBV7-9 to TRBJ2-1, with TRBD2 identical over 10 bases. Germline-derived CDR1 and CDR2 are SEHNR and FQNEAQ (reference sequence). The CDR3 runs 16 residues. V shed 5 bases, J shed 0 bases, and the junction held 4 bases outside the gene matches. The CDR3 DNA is TGTGCCAGCAGCCCGACTAGCGGGCACTCCTACAATGAGCAGTTCTTC. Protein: CASSPTSGHSYNEQFF.